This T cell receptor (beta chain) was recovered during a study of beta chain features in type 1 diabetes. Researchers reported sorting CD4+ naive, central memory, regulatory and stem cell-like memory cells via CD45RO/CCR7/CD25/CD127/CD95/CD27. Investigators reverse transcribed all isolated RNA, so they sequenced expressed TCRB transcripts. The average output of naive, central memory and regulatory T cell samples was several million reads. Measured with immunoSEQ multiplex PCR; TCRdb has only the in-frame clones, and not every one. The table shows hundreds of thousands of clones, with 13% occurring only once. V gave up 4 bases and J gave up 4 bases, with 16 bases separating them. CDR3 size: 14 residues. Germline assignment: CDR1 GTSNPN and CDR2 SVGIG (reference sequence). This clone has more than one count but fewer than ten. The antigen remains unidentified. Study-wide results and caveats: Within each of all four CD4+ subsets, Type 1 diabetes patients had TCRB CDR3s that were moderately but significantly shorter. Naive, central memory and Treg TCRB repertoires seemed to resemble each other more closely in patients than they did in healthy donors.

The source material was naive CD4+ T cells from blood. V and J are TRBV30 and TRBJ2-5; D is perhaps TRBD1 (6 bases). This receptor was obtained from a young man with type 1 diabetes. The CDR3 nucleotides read TGTGCCTGGAATAAGCCGGGACAAGGAGAGACCCAGTACTTC. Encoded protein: CAWNKPGQGETQYF.